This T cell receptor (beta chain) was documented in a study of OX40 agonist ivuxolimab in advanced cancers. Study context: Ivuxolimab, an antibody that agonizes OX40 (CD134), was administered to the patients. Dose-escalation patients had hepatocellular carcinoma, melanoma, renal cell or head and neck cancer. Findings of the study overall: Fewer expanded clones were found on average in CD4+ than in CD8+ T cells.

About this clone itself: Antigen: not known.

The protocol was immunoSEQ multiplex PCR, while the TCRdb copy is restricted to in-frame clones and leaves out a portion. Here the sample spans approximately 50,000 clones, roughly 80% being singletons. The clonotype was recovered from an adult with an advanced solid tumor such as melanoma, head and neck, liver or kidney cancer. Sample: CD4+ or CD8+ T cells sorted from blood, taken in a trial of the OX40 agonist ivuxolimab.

DNA for the CDR3: TGTGCCAGCAGCTTACAATTGAGGGGAGGCTACACCTTC. Translating it yields CASSLQLRGGYTF. The chain combines TRBV7-2 with TRBJ1-2; possibly TRBD1 for D (5 bases). The CDR3 extends over 13 amino acids. Trimming removed 2 bases from V and 8 bases from J, with 12 bases in between. The germline V gene has CDR1 SGHTA and CDR2 FQGNSA.